This TCR beta chain was obtained from a study of blood T cell repertoires in COVID-19. Across the whole study: Spain, Italy and the United States supplied samples that represented acute and convalescent COVID-19. T cells, B-cell-depleted T cells, or PBMCs provided the cDNA or gDNA that served as material.

The method was immunoSEQ multiplex PCR; TCRdb's version includes in-frame clones alone and lacks a portion of them. In the table there are hundreds of thousands of clones, 70% to 85% of which are singletons. J was trimmed by 3 bases and V by 7 bases; bases with no gene match: 12. Germline CDR1 SNHLY, CDR2 FYNNEI. This CDR3 region has 16 residues. This clonotype was sampled from a woman aged 40 to 55 with active or convalescent COVID-19. The sequenced sample consisted of peripheral blood. V usage is TRBV2 and J usage is TRBJ1-1; TRBD1 matches 9 bases. DNA for the CDR3: TGTGCCAGCACCCACTCGCCGGACAGGGGAGACACTGAAGCTTTCTTT. It codes for CASTHSPDRGDTEAFF.